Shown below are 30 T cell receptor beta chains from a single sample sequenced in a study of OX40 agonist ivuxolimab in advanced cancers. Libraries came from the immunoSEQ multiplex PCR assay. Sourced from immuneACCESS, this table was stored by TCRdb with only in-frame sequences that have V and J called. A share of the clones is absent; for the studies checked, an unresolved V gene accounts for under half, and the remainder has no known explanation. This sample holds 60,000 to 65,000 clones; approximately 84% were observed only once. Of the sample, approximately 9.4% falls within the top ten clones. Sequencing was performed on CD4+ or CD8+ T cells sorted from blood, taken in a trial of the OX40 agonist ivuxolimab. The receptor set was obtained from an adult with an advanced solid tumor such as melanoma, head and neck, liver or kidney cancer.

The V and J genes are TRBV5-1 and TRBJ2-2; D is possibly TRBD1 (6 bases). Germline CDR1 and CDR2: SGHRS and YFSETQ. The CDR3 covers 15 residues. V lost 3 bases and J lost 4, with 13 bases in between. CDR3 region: CASSSTGFVTGELFF. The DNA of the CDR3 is TGCGCCAGCAGCTCCACAGGGTTTGTCACCGGGGAGCTGTTTTTT.

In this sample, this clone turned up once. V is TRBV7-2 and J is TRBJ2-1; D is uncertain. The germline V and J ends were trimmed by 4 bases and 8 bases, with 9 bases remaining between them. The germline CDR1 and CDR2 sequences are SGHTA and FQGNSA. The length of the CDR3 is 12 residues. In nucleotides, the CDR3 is TGTGCCAGCAGCTCACCGGGCGATGAGCAGTTCTTC. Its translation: CASSSPGDEQFF. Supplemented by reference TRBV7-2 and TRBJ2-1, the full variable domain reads GAGVSQSPSNKVTEKGKDVELRCDPISGHTALYWYRQSLGQGLEFLIYFQGNSAPDKSGLPSDRFSAERTGGSVSTLTIQRTQQEDSAVYLCASSSPGDEQFFGPGTRLTVL.

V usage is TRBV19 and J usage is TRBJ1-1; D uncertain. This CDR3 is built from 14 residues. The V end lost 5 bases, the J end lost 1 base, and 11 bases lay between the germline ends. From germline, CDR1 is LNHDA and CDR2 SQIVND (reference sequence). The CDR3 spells CASSVVGGNTEAFF. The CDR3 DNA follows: TGTGCCAGTAGTGTGGTTGGCGGGAACACTGAAGCTTTCTTT. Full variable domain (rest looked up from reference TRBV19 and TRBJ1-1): DGGITQSPKYLFRKEGQNVTLSCEQNLNHDAMYWYRQDPGQGLRLIYYSQIVNDFQKGDIAEGYSVSREKKESFPLTVTSAQKNPTAFYLCASSVVGGNTEAFFGQGTRLTVV.

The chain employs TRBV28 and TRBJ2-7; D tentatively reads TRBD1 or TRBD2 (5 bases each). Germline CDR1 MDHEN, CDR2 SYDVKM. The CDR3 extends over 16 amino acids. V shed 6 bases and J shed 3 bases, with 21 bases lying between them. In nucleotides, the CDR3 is TGTGCCAGCAGAGCAAACCACGGGGCAGGGTTCTACGAGCAGTACTTC. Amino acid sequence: CASRANHGAGFYEQYF.

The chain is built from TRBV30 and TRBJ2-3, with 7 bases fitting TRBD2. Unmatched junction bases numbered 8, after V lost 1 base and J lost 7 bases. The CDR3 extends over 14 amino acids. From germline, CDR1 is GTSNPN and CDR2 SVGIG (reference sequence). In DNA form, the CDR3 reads TGTGCCTGGAGTGCAACCGGGGGGTCCCATACGCAGTATTTT. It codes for CAWSATGGSHTQYF.

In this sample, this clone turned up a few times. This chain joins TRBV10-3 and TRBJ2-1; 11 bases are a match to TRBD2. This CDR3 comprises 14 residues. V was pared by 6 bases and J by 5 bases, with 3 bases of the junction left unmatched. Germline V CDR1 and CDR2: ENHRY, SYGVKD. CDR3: CAIRTTSGDNEQFF. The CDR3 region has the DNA TGTGCCATCAGAACGACTAGCGGGGACAATGAGCAGTTCTTC.

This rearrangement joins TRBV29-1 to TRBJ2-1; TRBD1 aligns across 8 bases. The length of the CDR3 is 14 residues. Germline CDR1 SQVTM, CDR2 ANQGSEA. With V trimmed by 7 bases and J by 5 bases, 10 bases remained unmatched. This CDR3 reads CSALGGTGHNEQFF. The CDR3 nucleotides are TGCAGCGCCCTAGGTGGGACAGGTCACAATGAGCAGTTCTTC.

This chain's CDR3 is CASGPGWADTGELFF. The CDR3 nucleotides read TGTGCCAGCGGGCCAGGGTGGGCGGACACCGGGGAGCTGTTTTTT. This chain links TRBV2 with TRBJ2-2, with D maybe TRBD1 (5 bases). The CDR3 totals 15 residues. Per germline, CDR1 SNHLY and CDR2 FYNNEI. The V end lost 8 bases, the J end lost 3 bases, and 16 bases lay between the germline ends. Variable domain in full (rest from reference TRBV2 and TRBJ2-2): EPEVTQTPSHQVTQMGQEVILRCVPISNHLYFYWYRQILGQKVEFLVSFYNNEISEKSEIFDDQFSVERPDGSNFTLKIRSTKLEDSAMYFCASGPGWADTGELFFGEGSRLTVL.

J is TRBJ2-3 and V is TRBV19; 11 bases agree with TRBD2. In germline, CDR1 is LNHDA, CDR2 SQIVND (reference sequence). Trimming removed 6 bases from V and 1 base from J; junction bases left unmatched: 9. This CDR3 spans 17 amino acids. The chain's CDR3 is CASSRIAGGHGTDTQYF. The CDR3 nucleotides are TGTGCCAGTAGCCGTATAGCGGGGGGGCACGGCACAGATACGCAGTATTTT. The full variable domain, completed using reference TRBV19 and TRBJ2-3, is DGGITQSPKYLFRKEGQNVTLSCEQNLNHDAMYWYRQDPGQGLRLIYYSQIVNDFQKGDIAEGYSVSREKKESFPLTVTSAQKNPTAFYLCASSRIAGGHGTDTQYFGPGTRLTVL.

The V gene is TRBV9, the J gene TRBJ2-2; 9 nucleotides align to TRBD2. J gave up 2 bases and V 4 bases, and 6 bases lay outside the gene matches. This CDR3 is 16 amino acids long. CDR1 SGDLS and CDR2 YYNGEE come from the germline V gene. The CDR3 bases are TGTGCCAGCAGCCCGAGACTAGCGGACAACACCGGGGAGCTGTTTTTT. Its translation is CASSPRLADNTGELFF.

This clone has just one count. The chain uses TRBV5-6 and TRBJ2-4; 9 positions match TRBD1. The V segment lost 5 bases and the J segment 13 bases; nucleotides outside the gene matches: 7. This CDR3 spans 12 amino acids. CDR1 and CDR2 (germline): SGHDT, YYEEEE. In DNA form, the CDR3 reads TGTGCCAGCAGTTTTTTACAGGGGGCCCAGTACTTC. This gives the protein CASSFLQGAQYF.

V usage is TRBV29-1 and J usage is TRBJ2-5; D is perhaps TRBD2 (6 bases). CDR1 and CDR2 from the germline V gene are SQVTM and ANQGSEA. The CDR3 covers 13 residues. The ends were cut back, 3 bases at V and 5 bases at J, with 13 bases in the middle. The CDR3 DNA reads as TGCAGCGTTGACGGGGGAGAGGGGGAGACCCAGTACTTC. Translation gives CSVDGGEGETQYF.

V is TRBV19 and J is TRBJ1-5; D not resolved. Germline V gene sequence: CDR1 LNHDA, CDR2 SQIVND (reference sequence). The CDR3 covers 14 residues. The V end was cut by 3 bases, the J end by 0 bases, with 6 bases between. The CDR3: CASSMENSNQPQHF. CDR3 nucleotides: TGTGCCAGTAGTATGGAGAATAGCAATCAGCCCCAGCATTTT.

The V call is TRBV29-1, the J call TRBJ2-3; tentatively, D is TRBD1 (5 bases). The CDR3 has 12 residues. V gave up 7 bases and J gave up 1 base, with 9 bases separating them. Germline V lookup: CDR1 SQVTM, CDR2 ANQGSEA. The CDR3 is CSEKQGTDTQYF. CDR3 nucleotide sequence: TGCAGCGAAAAACAGGGCACAGATACGCAGTATTTT.

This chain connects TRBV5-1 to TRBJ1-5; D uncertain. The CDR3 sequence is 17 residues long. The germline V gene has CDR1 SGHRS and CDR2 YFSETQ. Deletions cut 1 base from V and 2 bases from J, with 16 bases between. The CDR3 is CASSLLREEPGNQPQHF. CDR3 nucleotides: TGCGCCAGCAGCTTGTTACGCGAGGAGCCGGGCAATCAGCCCCAGCATTTT.

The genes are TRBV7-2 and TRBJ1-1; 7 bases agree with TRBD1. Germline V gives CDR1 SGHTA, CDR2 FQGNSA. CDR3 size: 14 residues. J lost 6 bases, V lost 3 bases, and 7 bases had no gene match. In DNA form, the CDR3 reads TGTGCCAGCAGCTTTTACAGGGGAGGGGCTGAAGCTTTCTTT. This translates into CASSFYRGGAEAFF.

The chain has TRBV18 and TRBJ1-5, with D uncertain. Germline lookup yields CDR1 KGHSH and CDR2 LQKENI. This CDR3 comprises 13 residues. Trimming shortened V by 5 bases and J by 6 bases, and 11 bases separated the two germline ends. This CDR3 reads CASSAGLGQPQHF. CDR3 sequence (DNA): TGTGCCAGCTCAGCCGGATTGGGTCAGCCCCAGCATTTT.

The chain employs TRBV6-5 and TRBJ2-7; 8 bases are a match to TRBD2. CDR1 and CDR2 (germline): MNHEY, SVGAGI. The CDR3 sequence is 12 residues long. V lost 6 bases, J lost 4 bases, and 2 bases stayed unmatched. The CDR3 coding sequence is TGTGCCAGCAGAGCGGGAGCATACGAGCAGTACTTC. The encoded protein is CASRAGAYEQYF.

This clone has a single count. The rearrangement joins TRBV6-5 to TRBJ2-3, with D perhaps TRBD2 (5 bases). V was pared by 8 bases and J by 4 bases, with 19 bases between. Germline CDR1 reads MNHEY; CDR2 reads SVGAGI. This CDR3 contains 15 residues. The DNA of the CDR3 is TGTGCCAGCGCAGTTAGATGGAGGCCCCCAGATACGCAGTATTTT. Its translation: CASAVRWRPPDTQYF.

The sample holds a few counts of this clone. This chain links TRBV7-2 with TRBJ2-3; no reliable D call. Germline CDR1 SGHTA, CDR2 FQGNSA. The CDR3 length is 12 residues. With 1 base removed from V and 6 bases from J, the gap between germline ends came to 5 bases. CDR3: CASSLGVDTQYF. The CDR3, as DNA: TGTGCCAGCAGCTTAGGGGTCGATACGCAGTATTTT.

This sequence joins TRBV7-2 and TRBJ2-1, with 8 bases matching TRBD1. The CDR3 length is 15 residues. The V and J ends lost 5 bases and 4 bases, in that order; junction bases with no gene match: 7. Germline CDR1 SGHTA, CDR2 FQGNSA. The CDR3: CASSIGTGEYNEQFF. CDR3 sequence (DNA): TGTGCCAGCAGCATCGGGACAGGAGAGTACAATGAGCAGTTCTTC.

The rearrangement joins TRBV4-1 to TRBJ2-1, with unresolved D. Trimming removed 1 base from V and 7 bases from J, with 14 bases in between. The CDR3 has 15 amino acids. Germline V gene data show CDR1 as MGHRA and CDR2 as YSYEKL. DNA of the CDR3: TGCGCCAGCAGCCAAGGTACTGTTCGGGTTAATGAGCAGTTCTTC. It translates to CASSQGTVRVNEQFF.

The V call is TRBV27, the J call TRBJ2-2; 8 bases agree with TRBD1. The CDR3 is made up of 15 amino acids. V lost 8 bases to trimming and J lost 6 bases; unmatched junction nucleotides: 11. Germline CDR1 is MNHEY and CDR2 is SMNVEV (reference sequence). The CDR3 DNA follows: TGTGCCAGCGGGATTACAGGGGGACCGGCCGGGGAGCTGTTTTTT. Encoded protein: CASGITGGPAGELFF.

CDR3 bases: TGTGCCAGCAGTTACGGGACAGGCTACGAGCAGTACTTC. Protein sequence: CASSYGTGYEQYF. The V call is TRBV6-5, the J call TRBJ2-7, with 8 nucleotides matching TRBD1. CDR1 MNHEY and CDR2 SVGAGI come from the germline V gene. With V trimmed by 2 bases and J by 3 bases, 0 bases remained unmatched. CDR3 length: 13 amino acids.

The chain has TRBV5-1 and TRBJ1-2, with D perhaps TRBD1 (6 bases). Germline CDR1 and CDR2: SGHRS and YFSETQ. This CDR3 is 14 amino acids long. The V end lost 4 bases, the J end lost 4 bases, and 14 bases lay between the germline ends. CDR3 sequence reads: CASSTQGGSYGYTF. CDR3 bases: TGCGCCAGCAGCACACAGGGAGGAAGCTATGGCTACACCTTC.

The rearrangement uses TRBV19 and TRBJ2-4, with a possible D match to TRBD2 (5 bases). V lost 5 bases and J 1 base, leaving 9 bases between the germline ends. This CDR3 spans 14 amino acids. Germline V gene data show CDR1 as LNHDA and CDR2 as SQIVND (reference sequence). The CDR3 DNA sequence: TGTGCCAGTAGTTCGAGGGTCGCCAAAAACATTCAGTACTTC. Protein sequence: CASSSRVAKNIQYF. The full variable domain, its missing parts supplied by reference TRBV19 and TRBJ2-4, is DGGITQSPKYLFRKEGQNVTLSCEQNLNHDAMYWYRQDPGQGLRLIYYSQIVNDFQKGDIAEGYSVSREKKESFPLTVTSAQKNPTAFYLCASSSRVAKNIQYFGAGTRLSVL.

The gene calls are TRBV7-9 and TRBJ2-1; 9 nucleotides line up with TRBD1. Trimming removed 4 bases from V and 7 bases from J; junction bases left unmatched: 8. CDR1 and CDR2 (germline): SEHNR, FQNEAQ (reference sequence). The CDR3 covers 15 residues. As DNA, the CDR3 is TGTGCCAGCAGCTCCACAGGGGGCAATAGGAATGAGCAGTTCTTC. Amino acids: CASSSTGGNRNEQFF.

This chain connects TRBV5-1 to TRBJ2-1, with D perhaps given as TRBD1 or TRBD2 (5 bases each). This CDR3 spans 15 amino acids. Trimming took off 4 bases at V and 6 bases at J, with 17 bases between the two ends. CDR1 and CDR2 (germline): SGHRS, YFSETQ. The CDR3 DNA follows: TGCGCCAGCAGCCCACGGGACCCTCGATTCAATGAGCAGTTCTTC. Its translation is CASSPRDPRFNEQFF.

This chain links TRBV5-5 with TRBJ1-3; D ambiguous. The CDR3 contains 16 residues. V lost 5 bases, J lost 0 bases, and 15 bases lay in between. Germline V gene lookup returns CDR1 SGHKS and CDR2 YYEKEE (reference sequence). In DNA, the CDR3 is TGTGCCAGCAGTTTTACGGGCTCTTACTCTGGAAACACCATATATTTT. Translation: CASSFTGSYSGNTIYF.

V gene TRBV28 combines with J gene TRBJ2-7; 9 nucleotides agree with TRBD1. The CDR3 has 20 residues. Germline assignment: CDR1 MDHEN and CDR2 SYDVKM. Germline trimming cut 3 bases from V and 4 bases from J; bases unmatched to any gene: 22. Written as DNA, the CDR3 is TGTGCCAGCAGTTTCCTATCGGCCGAGTATCGGGGGGACAGGGATTACGAGCAGTACTTC. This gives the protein CASSFLSAEYRGDRDYEQYF.